This T cell receptor (beta chain) was profiled in a study of CD8+ T cells in alopecia areata. Comments on this clone: The antigen is undetermined.

Points from the study as a whole: Tofacitinib produced a significant decrease in scalp clonality and in expanded CD8+ clones among the top 100. Patients showed less clear TCR sequence sharing than mice, possibly partly because of HLA diversity.

CDR1 and CDR2 (germline): SGDLS, YYNGEE. CDR3 length: 16 residues. Trimming cost V 4 bases and J 1 base; bases outside gene matches: 7. It was cDNA, reverse transcribed from extracted RNA, that served as the sequencing template. Measured with immunoSEQ multiplex PCR; TCRdb has only the in-frame clones, and not every one. The data contain fewer than 250,000 clones, over 40% of them seen just once; the ten biggest clones take up over 2%. Specified treatment: oral pan-JAK inhibitor, 5-10 mg twice daily. The clonotype originates from a human donor with alopecia areata. The chain is built from TRBV9 and TRBJ2-2; the match to TRBD2 covers 7 bases. The sequenced sample was CD4+ T cells sorted from blood, obtained between weeks 36 and 40, from a patient treated with tofacitinib. The CDR3 bases are TGTGCCAGCAGCCGAGGGGCTAGCGGGAACACCGGGGAGCTGTTTTTT. Its protein product is CASSRGASGNTGELFF. Looking up the rest from reference TRBV9 and TRBJ2-2 gives the full variable domain: DSGVTQTPKHLITATGQRVTLRCSPRSGDLSVYWYQQSLDQGLQFLIQYYNGEERAKGNILERFSAQQFPDLHSELNLSSLELGDSALYFCASSRGASGNTGELFFGEGSRLTVL.